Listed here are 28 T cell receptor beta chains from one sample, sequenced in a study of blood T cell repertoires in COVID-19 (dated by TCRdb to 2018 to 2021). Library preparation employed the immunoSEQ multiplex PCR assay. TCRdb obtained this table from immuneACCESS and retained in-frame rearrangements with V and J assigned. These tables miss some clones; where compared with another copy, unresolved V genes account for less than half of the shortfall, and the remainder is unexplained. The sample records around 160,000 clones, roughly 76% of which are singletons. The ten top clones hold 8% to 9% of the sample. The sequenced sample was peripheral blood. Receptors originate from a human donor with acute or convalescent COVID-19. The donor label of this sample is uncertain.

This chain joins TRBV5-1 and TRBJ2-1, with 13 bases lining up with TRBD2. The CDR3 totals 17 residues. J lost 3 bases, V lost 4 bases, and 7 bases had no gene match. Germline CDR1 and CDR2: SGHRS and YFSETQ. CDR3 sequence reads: CASSPGTSGVNYNEQFF. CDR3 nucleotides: TGCGCCAGCAGCCCTGGGACTAGCGGGGTTAACTACAATGAGCAGTTCTTC.

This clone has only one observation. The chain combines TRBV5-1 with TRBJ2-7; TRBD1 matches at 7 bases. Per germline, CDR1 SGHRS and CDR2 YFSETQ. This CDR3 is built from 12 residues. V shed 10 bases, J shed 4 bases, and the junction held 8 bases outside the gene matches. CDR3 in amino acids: CAHQGTEYEQYV. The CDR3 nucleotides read TGCGCCCACCAAGGGACAGAGTACGAGCAGTACGTC.

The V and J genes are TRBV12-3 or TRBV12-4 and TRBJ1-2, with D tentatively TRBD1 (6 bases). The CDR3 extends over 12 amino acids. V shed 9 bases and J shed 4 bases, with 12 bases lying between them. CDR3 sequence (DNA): TGTGCCAGTACACAGGGATTCTATGGCTACACCTTC. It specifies CASTQGFYGYTF.

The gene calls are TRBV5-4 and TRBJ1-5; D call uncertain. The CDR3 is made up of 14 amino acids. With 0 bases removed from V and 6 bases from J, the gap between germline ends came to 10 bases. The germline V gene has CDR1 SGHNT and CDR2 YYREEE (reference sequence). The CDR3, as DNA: TGTGCCAGCAGCTTGGGGGGTCGGGGTCAGCCCCAGCATTTT. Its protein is CASSLGGRGQPQHF.

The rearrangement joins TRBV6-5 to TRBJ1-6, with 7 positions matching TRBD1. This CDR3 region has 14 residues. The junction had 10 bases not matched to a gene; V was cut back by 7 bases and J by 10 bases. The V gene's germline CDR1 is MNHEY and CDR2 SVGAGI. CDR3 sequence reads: CASTPNRGRSPLHF. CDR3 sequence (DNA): TGTGCCAGCACCCCAAACAGGGGTCGGTCACCCCTCCACTTT.

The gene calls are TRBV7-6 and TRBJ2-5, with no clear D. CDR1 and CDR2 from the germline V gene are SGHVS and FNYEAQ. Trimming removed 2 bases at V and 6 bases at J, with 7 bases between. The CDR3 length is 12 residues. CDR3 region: CASSLTTQTQYF. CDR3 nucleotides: TGTGCCAGCAGCTTAACTACCCAGACCCAGTACTTC.

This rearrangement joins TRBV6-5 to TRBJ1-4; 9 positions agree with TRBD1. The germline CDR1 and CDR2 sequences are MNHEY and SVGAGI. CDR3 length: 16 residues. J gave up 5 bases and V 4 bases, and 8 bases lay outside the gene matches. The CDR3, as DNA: TGTGCCAGCAGTTCCTCTCGACAGGGGGGGAATGAAAAACTGTTTTTT. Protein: CASSSSRQGGNEKLFF.

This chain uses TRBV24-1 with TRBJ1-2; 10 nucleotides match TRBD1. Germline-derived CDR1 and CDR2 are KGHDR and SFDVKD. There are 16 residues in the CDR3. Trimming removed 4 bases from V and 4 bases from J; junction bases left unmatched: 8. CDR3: CATSDPGTGEIYGYTF. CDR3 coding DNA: TGTGCCACCAGTGACCCCGGGACAGGGGAGATCTATGGCTACACCTTC.

The CDR3 nucleotides are TGTGCCAGCAGGTTGAACGGAGTGGGCAATCAGCCCCAGCATTTT. Protein product: CASRLNGVGNQPQHF. The chain employs TRBV2 and TRBJ1-5; D is ambiguous. Germline CDR1 SNHLY, CDR2 FYNNEI. CDR3 length equals 15 residues. Trimming pared 6 bases from V and 2 bases from J, leaving 14 bases between.

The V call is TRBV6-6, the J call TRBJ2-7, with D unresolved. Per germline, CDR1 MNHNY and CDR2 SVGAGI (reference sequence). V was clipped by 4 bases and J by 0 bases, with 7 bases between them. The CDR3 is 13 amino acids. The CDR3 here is CASSSESSYEQYV. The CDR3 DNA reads TGTGCCAGCAGTTCGGAGAGCTCCTACGAGCAGTACGTC.

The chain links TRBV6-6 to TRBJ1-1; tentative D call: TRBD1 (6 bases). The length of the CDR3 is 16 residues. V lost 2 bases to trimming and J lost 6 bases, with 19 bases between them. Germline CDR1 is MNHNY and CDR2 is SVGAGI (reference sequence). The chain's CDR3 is CASSYTIPGEGAEAFF. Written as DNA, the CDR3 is TGTGCCAGCAGTTACACCATCCCAGGGGAGGGAGCTGAAGCTTTCTTT.

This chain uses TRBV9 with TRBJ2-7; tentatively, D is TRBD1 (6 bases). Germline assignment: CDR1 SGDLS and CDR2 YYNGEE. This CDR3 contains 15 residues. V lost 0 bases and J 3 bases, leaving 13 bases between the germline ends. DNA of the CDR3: TGTGCCAGCAGCGTAGCGCCTACAGGGAACTACGAGCAGTACTTC. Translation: CASSVAPTGNYEQYF. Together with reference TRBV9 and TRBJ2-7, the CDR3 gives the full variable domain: DSGVTQTPKHLITATGQRVTLRCSPRSGDLSVYWYQQSLDQGLQFLIQYYNGEERAKGNILERFSAQQFPDLHSELNLSSLELGDSALYFCASSVAPTGNYEQYFGPGTRLTVT.

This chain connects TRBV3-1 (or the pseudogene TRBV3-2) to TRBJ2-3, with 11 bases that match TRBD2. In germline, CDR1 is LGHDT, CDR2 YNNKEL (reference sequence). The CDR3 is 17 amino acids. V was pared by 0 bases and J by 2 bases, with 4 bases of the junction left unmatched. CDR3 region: CASSQDSTSGATDTQYF. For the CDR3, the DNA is TGTGCCAGCAGCCAAGATTCGACTAGCGGGGCCACAGATACGCAGTATTTT.

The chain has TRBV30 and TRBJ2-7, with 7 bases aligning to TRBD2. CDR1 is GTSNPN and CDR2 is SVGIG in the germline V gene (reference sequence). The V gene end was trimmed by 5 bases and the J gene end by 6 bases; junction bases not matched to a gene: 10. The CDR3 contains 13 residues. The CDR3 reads CAWGGSETSEQYV. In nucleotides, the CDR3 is TGTGCCTGGGGCGGGAGCGAAACTTCCGAGCAGTACGTC.

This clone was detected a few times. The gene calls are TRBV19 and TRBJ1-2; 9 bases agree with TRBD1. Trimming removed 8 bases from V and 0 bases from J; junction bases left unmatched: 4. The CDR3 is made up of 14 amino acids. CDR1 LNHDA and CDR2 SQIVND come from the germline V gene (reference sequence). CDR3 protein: CASHRTGANYGYTF. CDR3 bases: TGTGCCAGTCATCGGACAGGGGCTAACTATGGCTACACCTTC.

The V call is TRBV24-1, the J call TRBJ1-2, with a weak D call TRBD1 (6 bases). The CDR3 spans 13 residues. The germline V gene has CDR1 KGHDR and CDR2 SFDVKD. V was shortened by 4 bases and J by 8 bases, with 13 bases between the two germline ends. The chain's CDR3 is CATSEQGGPGYTF. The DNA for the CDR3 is TGTGCCACCAGTGAACAGGGCGGCCCGGGCTACACCTTC.

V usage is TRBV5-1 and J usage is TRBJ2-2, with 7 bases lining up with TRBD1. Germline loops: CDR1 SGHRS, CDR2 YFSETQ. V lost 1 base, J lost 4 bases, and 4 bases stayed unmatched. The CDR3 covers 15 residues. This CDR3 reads CASSLTGVSTGELFF. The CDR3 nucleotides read TGCGCCAGCAGCTTGACAGGGGTTAGCACCGGGGAGCTGTTTTTT.

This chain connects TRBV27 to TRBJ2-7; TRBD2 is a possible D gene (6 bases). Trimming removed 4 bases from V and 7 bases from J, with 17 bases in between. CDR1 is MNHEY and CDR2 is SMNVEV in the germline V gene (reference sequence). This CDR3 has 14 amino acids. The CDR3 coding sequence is TGTGCCAGCAGTTCCATTGGGGGGTCAGGGGAGCAGTACTTC. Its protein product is CASSSIGGSGEQYF.

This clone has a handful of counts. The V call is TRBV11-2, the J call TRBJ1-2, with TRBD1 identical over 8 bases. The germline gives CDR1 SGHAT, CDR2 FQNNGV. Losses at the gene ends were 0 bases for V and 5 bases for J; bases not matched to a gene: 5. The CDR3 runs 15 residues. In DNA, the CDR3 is TGTGCCAGCAGCTTAGAACGTACAGGGGGGTATGGCTACACCTTC. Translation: CASSLERTGGYGYTF. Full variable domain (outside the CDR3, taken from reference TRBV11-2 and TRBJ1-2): EAGVAQSPRYKIIEKRQSVAFWCNPISGHATLYWYQQILGQGPKLLIQFQNNGVVDDSQLPKDRFSAERLKGVDSTLKIQPAKLEDSAVYLCASSLERTGGYGYTFGSGTRLTVV.

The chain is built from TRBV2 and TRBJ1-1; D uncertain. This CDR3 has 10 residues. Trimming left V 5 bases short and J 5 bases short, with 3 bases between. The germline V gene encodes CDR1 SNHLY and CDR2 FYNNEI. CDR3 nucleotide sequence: TGTGCCAGCAGTCTTACTGAAGCTTTCTTT. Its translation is CASSLTEAFF.

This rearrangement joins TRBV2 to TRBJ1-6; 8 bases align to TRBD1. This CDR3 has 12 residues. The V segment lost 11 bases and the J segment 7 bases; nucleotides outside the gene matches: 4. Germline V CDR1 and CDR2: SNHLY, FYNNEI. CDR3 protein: CAGGTGNSPLHF. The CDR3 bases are TGTGCCGGGGGGACAGGAAATTCACCCCTCCACTTT.

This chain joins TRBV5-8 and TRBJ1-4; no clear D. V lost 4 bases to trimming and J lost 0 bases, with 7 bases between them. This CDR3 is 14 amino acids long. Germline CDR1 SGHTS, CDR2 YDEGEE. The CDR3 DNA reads TGTGCCAGCAGCCCCCTTGCAACTAATGAAAAACTGTTTTTT. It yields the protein CASSPLATNEKLFF.

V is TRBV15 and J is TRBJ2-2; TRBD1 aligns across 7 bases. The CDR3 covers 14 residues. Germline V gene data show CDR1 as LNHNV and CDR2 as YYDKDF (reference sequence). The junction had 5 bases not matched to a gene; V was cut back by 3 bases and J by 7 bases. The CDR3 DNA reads TGTGCCACCAGCAGGACAGGGTTCGGCGGGGAGCTGTTTTTT. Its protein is CATSRTGFGGELFF.

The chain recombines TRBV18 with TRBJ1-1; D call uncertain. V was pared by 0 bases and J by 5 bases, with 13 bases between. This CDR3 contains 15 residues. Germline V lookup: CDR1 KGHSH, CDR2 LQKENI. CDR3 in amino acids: CASSPPLGSGTEAFF. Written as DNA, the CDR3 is TGTGCCAGCTCACCACCGTTGGGGTCGGGGACTGAAGCTTTCTTT.

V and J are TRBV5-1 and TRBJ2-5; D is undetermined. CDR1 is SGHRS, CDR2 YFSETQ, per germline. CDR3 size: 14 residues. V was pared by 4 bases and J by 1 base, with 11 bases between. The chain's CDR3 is CASSNPLSQETQYF. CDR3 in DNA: TGCGCCAGCAGCAACCCCCTGAGCCAAGAGACCCAGTACTTC.

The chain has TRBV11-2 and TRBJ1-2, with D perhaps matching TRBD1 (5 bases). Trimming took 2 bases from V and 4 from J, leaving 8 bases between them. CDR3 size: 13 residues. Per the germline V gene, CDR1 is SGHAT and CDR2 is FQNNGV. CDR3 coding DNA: TGTGCCAGCAGCTTAAGGACAACCTATGGCTACACCTTC. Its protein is CASSLRTTYGYTF. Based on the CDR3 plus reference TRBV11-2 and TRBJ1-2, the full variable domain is EAGVAQSPRYKIIEKRQSVAFWCNPISGHATLYWYQQILGQGPKLLIQFQNNGVVDDSQLPKDRFSAERLKGVDSTLKIQPAKLEDSAVYLCASSLRTTYGYTFGSGTRLTVV.

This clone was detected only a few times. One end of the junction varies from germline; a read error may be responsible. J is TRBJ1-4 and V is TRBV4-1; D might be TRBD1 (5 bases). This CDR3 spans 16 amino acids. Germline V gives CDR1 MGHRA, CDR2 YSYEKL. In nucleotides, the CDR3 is TGCGCCAGCAGCCAAGAATTCCGGACAACAAATGAAAAACTGTTTTTT. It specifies CASSQEFRTTNEKLFF.

CDR3 in DNA: TGTGCCAGCAGCTTGGTGGAGGACGGCTACACCTTC. This sequence encodes CASSLVEDGYTF. This chain joins TRBV5-4 and TRBJ1-2, with no clear D. Trimming shortened V by 0 bases and J by 8 bases, and 8 bases separated the two germline ends. Germline V gene lookup returns CDR1 SGHNT and CDR2 YYREEE (reference sequence). The CDR3 consists of 12 residues. Combining the CDR3 with reference TRBV5-4 and TRBJ1-2 gives the whole variable domain ETGVTQSPTHLIKTRGQQVTLRCSSQSGHNTVSWYQQALGQGPQFIFQYYREEENGRGNFPPRFSGLQFPNYSSELNVNALELDDSALYLCASSLVEDGYTFGSGTRLTVV.